The 7 T cell receptor beta chains below come from one sample, sequenced in a study of shared clonotypes between healthy human individuals. Clones were sequenced by immunoSEQ multiplex PCR, and TCRdb holds only the in-frame ones, with some missing. This sample yields 2,100,000 or so clones, of which more than 90% are seen a single time; around 0.13% belongs to the top ten. Sequencing input: naive CD4+ T cells sorted from blood. Subset noted: CD45RA+ positively selected. The source of these receptors is a young man in good health.

This chain connects TRBV10-3 to TRBJ2-3; 9 bases align to TRBD2. V lost 2 bases, J lost 3 bases, and 6 bases stayed unmatched. CDR1 ENHRY and CDR2 SYGVKD come from the germline V gene. The CDR3 contains 16 residues. The CDR3 protein is CAISERLAGRTDTQYF. CDR3 nucleotides: TGTGCCATCAGTGAGCGTCTAGCGGGACGAACAGATACGCAGTATTTT.

The gene calls are TRBV6-1 and TRBJ2-1, with 8 bases fitting TRBD1. This CDR3 is 13 amino acids long. Germline V gives CDR1 MNHNS, CDR2 SASEGT. As DNA, the CDR3 is TGTGTCGCGACAAGGACAGGGTGGTTTGAGCAGTTCTTC. It is translated as CVATRTGWFEQFF.

The chain employs TRBV5-4 and TRBJ2-7, with 8 bases aligning to TRBD2. This CDR3 comprises 15 residues. The germline CDR1 and CDR2 sequences are SGHNT and YYREEE (reference sequence). V was clipped by 1 base and J by 2 bases; unmatched bases: 5. The CDR3 loop is CASSLSAGGAYEQYF. In nucleotides, the CDR3 is TGTGCCAGCAGCTTGTCGGCGGGAGGAGCCTACGAGCAGTACTTC.

The rearrangement links TRBV10-1 to TRBJ2-7, with a weak D call TRBD2 (5 bases). CDR1 is WNHNN and CDR2 is SYGVQD in the germline V gene (reference sequence). V lost 5 bases and J lost 1, with 9 bases in between. The CDR3 is 13 amino acids. CDR3 sequence reads: CASSSGGSYEQYF. In nucleotides, the CDR3 is TGCGCCAGCAGTAGCGGAGGATCCTACGAGCAGTACTTC.

The rearrangement joins TRBV12-5 to TRBJ2-5; possibly TRBD1 or TRBD2 for D (5 bases each). Germline CDR1 LGHNT, CDR2 FRNRAP. The CDR3 spans 12 residues. Trimming took off 6 bases at V and 6 bases at J, with 11 bases between the two ends. CDR3: CASGGDGKTQYF. CDR3 in DNA: TGTGCTAGTGGGGGGGACGGAAAGACCCAGTACTTC.

This chain links TRBV30 with TRBJ2-2; 8 bases agree with TRBD2. V was pared by 7 bases and J by 7 bases, with 11 bases of the junction left unmatched. The germline V gene has CDR1 GTSNPN and CDR2 SVGIG (reference sequence). CDR3 length: 14 amino acids. In DNA, the CDR3 is TGTGCCTTCACTCCGGGACTAGGGTACGGGGAGCTGTTTTTT. This gives the protein CAFTPGLGYGELFF.

The chain is built from TRBV10-1 and TRBJ1-1, with a tentative D call TRBD1 (6 bases). This CDR3 contains 13 residues. With 6 bases removed from V and 8 bases from J, the gap between germline ends came to 16 bases. Germline CDR1 reads WNHNN; CDR2 reads SYGVQD (reference sequence). CDR3 bases: TGCGCCAGCAGGCCGACAGGTCGTGGGGAAGCTTTCTTT. Protein: CASRPTGRGEAFF.